This T cell receptor (beta chain) is drawn from a study of blood T cell repertoires in COVID-19. On the study more broadly: From T cells, B-cell-depleted T cells, or PBMCs came the material, which was cDNA or gDNA.

With 6 bases clipped from V and 2 bases from J, the junction kept 8 bases outside the gene matches. Per the germline V gene, CDR1 is SGDLS and CDR2 is YYNGEE. CDR3 length: 17 amino acids. Clones were sequenced by immunoSEQ multiplex PCR, and TCRdb holds only the in-frame ones, with some missing. Seen here are over 200,000 clones, nearly 85% observed once, and the top ten hold 1.3%. The chain couples TRBV9 to TRBJ2-1; TRBD2 aligns across 13 bases. This clonotype was sampled from a woman aged 25 to 45 with COVID-19, enrolled during active disease. Sample: peripheral blood. CDR3 residues: CASTGLAGVEPYNEQFF. The CDR3 DNA is TGTGCCAGCACCGGACTAGCGGGAGTTGAACCCTACAATGAGCAGTTCTTC.